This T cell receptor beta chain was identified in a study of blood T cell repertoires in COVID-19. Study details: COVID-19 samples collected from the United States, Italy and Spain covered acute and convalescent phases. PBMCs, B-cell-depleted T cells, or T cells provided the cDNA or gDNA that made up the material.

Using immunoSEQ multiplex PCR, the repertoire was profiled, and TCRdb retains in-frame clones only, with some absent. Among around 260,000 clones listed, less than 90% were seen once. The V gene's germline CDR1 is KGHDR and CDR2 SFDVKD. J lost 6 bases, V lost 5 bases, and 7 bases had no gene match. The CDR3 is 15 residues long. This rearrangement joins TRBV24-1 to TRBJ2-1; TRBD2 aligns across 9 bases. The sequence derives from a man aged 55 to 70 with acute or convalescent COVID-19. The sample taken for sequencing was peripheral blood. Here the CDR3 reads CATSGSGSGGNEQFF. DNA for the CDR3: TGTGCCACCAGTGGTAGCGGGAGTGGCGGCAATGAGCAGTTCTTC.